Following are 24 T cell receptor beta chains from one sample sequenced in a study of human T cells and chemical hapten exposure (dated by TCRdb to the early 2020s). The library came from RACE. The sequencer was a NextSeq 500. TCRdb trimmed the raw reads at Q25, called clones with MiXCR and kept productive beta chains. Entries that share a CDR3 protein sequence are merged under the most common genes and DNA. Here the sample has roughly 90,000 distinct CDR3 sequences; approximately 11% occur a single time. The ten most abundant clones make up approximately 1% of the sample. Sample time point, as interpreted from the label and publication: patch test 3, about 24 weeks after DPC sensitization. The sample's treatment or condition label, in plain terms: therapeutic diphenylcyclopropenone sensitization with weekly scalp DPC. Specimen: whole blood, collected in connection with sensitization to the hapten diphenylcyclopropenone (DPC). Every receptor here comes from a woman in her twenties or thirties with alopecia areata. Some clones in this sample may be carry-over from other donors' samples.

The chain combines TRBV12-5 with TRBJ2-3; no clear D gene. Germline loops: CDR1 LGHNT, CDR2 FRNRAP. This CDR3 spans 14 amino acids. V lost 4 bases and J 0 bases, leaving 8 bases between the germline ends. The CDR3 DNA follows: TGTGCTAGTGGTTCGTCGGACAGCACAGATACGCAGTATTTT. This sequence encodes CASGSSDSTDTQYF.

CDR3 DNA: TGTGCCAGCAGCCAGACCCCAGCGGAAAAACTGTTTTTT. Protein sequence: CASSQTPAEKLFF. This chain connects TRBV3-1 to TRBJ1-4; D remains ambiguous. The CDR3 has 13 residues. Deletions cut 3 bases from V and 8 bases from J, with 10 bases between. Germline loops: CDR1 LGHDT, CDR2 YNNKEL (reference sequence).

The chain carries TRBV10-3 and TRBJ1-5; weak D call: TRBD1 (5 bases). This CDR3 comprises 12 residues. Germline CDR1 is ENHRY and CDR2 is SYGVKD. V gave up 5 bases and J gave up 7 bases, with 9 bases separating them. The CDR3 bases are TGTGCCATCAGTCGGGGGGACCAGCCCCAGCATTTT. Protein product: CAISRGDQPQHF.

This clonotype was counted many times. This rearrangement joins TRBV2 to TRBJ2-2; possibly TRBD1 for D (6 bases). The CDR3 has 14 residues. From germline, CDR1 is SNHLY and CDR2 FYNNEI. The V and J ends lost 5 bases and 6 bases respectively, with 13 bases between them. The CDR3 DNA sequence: TGTGCCAGCAGTTTCCAGGGGAAGGCCGGGGAGCTGTTTTTT. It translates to CASSFQGKAGELFF.

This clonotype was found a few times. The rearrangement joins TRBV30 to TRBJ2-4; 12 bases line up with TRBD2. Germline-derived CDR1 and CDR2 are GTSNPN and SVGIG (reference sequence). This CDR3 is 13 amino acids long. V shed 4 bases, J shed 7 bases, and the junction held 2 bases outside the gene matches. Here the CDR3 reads CAWNLAGGNIQYF. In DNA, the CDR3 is TGTGCCTGGAACCTAGCGGGGGGGAACATTCAGTACTTC.

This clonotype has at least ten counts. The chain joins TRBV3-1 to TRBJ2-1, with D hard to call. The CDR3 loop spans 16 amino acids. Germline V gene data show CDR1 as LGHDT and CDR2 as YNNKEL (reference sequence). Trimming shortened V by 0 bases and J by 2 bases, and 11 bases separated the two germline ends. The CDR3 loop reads CASSQDAEIPYNEQFF. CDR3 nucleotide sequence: TGTGCCAGCAGCCAAGATGCGGAGATCCCCTACAATGAGCAGTTCTTC.

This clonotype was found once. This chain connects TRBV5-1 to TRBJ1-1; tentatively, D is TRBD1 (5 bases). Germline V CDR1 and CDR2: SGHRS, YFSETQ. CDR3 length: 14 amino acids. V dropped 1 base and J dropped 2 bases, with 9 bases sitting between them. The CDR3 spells CASSLYQGNTEAFF. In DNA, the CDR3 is TGCGCCAGCAGCTTGTACCAGGGCAACACTGAAGCTTTCTTT.

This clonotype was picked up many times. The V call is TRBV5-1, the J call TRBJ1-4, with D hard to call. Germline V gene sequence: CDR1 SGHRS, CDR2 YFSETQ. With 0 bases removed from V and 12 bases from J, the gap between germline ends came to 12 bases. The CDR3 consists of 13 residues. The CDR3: CASSLEGASQLFF. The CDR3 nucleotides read TGCGCCAGCAGCTTGGAAGGTGCGAGCCAACTGTTTTTT.

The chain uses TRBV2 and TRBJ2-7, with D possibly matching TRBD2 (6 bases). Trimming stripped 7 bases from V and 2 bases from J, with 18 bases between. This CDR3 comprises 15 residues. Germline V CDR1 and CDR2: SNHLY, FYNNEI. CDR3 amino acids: CASKEGLGETYEQYV. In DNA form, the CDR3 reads TGTGCCAGCAAGGAGGGGTTGGGAGAGACCTACGAGCAGTACGTC.

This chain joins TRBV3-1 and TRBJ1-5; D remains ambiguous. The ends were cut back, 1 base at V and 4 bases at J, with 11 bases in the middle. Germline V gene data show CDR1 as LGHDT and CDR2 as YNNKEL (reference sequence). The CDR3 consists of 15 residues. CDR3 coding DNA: TGTGCCAGCAGCCAAGGTTACATCGGAAATCAGCCCCAGCATTTT. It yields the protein CASSQGYIGNQPQHF. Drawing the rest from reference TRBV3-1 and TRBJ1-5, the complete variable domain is DTAVSQTPKYLVTQMGNDKSIKCEQNLGHDTMYWYKQDSKKFLKIMFSYNNKELIINETVPNRFSPKSPDKAHLNLHINSLELGDSAVYFCASSQGYIGNQPQHFGDGTRLSIL.

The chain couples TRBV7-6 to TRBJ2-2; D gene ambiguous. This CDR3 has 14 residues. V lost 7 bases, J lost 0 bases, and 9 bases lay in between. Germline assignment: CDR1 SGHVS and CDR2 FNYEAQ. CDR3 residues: CASKSTSNTGELFF. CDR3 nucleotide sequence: TGTGCCAGCAAAAGTACCTCGAACACCGGGGAGCTGTTTTTT. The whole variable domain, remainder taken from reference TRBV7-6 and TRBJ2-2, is GAGVSQSPRYKVTKRGQDVALRCDPISGHVSLYWYRQALGQGPEFLTYFNYEAQQDKSGLPNDRFSAERPEGSISTLTIQRTEQRDSAMYRCASKSTSNTGELFFGEGSRLTVL.

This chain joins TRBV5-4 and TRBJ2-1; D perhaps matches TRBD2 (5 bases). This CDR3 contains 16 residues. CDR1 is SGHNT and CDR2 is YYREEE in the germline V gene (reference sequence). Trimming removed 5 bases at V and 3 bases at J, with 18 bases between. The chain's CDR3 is CASRGKRGTDYNEQFF. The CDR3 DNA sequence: TGTGCCAGCAGGGGTAAACGGGGAACGGACTACAATGAGCAGTTCTTC.

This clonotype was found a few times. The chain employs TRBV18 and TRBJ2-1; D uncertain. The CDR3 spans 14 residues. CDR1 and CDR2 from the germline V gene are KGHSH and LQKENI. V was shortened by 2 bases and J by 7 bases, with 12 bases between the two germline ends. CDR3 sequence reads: CASSPGQEWNEQFF. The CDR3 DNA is TGTGCCAGCTCACCAGGTCAGGAATGGAATGAGCAGTTCTTC.

Written as DNA, the CDR3 is TGTGCCAGCAGCCAAATTGTACAGGGGAGCCACGAGACCCAGTACTTC. It specifies CASSQIVQGSHETQYF. This chain connects TRBV14 to TRBJ2-5; 7 bases align to TRBD1. CDR3 length equals 16 residues. After removal of 2 bases from V and 5 bases from J, the junction contained 11 bases not matched to a gene. Germline V gives CDR1 SGHDN, CDR2 FVKESK. Variable domain in full (rest from reference TRBV14 and TRBJ2-5): EAGVTQFPSHSVIEKGQTVTLRCDPISGHDNLYWYRRVMGKEIKFLLHFVKESKQDESGMPNNRFLAERTGGTYSTLKVQPAELEDSGVYFCASSQIVQGSHETQYFGPGTRLLVL.

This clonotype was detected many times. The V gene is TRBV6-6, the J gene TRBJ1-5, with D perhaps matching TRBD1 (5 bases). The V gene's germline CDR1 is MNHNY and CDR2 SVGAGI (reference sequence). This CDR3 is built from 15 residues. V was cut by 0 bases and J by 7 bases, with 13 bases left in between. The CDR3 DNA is TGTGCCAGCAGTTACTCTTCGGCAGGGATGCAGCCCCAGCATTTT. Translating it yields CASSYSSAGMQPQHF.

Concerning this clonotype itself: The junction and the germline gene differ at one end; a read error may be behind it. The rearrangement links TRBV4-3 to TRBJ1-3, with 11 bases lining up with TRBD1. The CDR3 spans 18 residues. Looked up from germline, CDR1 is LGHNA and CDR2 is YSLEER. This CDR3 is CVSSQGSGQGASGNTIYF. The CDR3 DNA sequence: TGCGTCAGCAGCCAGGGGAGCGGACAGGGGGCTTCTGGAAACACCATATATTTT.

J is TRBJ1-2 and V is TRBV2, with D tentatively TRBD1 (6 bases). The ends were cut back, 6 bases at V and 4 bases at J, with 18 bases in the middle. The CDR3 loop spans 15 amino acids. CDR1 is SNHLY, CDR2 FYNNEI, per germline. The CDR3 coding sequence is TGTGCCAGCAGAGGCACAGGGAGTTGGGGCTATGGCTACACCTTC. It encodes CASRGTGSWGYGYTF.

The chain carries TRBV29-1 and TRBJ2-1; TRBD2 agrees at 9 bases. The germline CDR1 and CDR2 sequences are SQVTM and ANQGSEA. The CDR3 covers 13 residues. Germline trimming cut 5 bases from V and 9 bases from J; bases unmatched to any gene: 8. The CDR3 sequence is CSVLASGVGEQFF. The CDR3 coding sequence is TGCAGCGTTTTGGCTAGCGGGGTAGGTGAGCAGTTCTTC.

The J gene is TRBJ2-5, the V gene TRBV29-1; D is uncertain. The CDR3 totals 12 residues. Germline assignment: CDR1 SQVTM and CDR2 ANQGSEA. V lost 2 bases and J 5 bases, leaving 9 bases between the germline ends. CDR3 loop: CSVENGPETQYF. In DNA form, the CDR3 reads TGCAGCGTTGAAAACGGCCCGGAGACCCAGTACTTC.

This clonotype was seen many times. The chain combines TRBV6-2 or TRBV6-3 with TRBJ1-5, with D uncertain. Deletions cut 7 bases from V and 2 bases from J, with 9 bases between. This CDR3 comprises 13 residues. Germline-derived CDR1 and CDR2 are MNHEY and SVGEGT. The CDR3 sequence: CASTPDGNQPQHF. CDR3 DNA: TGTGCCAGCACCCCAGACGGCAATCAGCCCCAGCATTTT.

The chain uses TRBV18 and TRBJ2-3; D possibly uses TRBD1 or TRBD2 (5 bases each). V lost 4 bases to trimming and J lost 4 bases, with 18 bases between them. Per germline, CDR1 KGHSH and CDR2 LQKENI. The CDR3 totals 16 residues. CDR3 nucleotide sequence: TGTGCCAGCTCACTGGGGACCGACCCTAACGCAGATACGCAGTATTTT. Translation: CASSLGTDPNADTQYF.

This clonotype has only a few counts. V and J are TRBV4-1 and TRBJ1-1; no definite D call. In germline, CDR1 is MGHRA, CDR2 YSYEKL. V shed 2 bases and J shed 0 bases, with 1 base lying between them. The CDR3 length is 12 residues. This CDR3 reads CASSQLNTEAFF. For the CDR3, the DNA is TGCGCCAGCAGCCAACTGAACACTGAAGCTTTCTTT.

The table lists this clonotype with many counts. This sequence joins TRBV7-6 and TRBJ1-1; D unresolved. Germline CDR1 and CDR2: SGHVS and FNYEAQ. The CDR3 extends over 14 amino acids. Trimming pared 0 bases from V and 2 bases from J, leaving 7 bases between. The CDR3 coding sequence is TGTGCCAGCAGCTTAGCGAGCGGAAACACTGAAGCTTTCTTT. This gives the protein CASSLASGNTEAFF.

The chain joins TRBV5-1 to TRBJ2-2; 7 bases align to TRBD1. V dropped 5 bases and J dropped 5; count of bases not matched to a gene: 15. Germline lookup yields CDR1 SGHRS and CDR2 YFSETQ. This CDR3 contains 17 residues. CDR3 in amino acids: CASRSSPGQVVTGELFF. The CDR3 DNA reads TGCGCCAGCAGGTCCTCCCCCGGACAGGTTGTTACCGGGGAGCTGTTTTTT.